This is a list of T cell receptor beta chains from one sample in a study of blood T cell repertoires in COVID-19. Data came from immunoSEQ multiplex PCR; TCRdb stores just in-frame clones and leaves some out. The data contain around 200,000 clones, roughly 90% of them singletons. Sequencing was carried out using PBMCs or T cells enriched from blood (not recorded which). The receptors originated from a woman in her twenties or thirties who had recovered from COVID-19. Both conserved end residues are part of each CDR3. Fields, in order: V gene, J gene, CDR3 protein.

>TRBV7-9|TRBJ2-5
CASSLPQGVETQYF
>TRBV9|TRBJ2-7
CASSAGLALSEQYF
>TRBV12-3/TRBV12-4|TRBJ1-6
CASSRSNSPLHF
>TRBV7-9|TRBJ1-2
CASSPGTGPLYGYTF
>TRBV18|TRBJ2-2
CASSPVKGLYTGELFF
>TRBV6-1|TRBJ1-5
CASSAPGTGGADQPQHF
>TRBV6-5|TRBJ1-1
CASRSLPTDEAFF
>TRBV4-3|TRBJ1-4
CASSPDRVGRYEKLFF
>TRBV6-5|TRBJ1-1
CASTSPGDHTEAFF
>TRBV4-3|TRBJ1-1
CASSPDRANTEAFF
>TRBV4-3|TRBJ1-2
CASSQDQGLGGYTF
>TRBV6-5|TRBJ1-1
CASSYFNRGLAFF
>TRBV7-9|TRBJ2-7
CASSFGAGVVDEQYF
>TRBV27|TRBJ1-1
CASSTRGGERITEAFF
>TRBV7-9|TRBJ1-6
CASSSTGVDSPLHF
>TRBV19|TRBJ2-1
CASSIVVGAAAEQFF
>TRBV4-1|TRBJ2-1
CASSQGTSGDLDKQFF
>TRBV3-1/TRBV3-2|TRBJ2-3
CASSQLTGGYTDTQYF
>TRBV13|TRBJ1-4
CATGMLEEKLFF
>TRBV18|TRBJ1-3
CASSPTDTYSGNTIYF
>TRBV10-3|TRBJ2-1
CAISVDGNNEQFF
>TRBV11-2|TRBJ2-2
CASSPRDRVSGELFF
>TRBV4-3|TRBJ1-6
CASSQLGGGYNSPLHF
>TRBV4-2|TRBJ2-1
CASSPGPSGGDNEQFF
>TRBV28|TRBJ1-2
CASSLWDRGVYGYTF
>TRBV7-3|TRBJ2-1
CASSLRGRFNEQFF
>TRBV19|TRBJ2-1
CASSSPPGAGLGSYNEQFF
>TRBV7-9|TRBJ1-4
CASSLAQGAKLFF
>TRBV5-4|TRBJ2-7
CASSLTSGGRPYEQYF
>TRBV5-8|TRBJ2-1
CASSAGQGISSYNEQFF
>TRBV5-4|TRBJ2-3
CASSWDYKNTDTQYF
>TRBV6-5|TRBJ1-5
CASSRGQLDQPQHF
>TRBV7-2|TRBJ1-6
CASSSSRTGYSPLHF
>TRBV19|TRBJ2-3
CASSESGTVTDTQYF
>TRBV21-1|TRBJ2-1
CASSKSRTGGNEQFF
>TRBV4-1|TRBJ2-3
CASSQEDRGTDTQYF
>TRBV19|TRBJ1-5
CASSTQGRSNQPQHF
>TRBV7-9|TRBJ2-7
CASSNIRGRSEQYF
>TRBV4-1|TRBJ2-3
CASSQASGGGATDTQYF
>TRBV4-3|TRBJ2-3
CASSQRDRSTDTQYF
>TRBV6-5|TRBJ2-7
CASSQRTGGLYEQYF
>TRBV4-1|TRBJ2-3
CASSQGQGSTDTQYF
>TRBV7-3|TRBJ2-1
CASSSSGAPNEQFF
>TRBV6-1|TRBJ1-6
CASSEVERESPLHF
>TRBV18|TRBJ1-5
CASSPGEGIGNQPQHF
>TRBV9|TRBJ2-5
CASSEPGTSGEMETQYF
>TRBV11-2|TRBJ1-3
CASSLDHSGNTIYF
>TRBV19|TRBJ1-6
CASTSGGLNSPLHF
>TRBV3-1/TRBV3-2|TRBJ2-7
CASSPRTGSSEQYF
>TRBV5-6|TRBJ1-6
CASSLYPENSPLHF
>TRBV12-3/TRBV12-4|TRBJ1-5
CASSTGVHQPQHF
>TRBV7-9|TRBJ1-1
CASRSTGRKTEAFF
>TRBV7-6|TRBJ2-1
CASSLGHGNEQFF
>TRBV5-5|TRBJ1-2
CASSLTGSQSNYGYTF
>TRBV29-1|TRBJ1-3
CSAALSSGNTIYF
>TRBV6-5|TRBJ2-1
CASTKQGRGYNEQFF
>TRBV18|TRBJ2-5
CASSPPGGSQETQYF
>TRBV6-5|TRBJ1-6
CASSQDAGPLHF
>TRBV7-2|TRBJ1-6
CASSLQGGSDSPLHF
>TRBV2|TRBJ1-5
CASMGQINQPQHF